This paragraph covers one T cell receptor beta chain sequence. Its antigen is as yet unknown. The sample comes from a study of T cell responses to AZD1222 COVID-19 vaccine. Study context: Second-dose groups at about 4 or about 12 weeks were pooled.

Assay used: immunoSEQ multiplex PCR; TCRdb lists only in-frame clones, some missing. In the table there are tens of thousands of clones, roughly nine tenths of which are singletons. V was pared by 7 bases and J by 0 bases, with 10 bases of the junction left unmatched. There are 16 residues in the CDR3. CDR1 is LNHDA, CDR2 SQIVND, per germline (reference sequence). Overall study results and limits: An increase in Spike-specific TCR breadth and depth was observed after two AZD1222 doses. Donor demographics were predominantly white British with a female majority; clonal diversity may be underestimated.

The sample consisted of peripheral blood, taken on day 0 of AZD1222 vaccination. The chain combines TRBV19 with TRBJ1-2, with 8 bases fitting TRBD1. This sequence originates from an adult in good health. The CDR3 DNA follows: TGTGCCAGTACCTCTCGCAGGGGGCCTGCTAACTATGGCTACACCTTC. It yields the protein CASTSRRGPANYGYTF.